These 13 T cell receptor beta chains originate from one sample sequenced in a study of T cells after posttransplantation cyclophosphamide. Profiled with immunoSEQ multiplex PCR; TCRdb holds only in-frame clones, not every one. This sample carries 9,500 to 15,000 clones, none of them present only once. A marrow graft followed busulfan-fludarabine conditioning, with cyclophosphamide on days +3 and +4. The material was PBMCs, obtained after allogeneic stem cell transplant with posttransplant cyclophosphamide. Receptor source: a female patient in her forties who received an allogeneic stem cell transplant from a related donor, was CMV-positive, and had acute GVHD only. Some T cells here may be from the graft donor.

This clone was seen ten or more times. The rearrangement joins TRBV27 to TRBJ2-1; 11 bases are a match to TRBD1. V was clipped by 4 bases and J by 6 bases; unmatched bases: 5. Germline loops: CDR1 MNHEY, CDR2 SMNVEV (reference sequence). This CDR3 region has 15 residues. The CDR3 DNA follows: TGTGCCAGCAGTTGGTGGACAGGGGGCTTCAATGAGCAGTTCTTC. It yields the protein CASSWWTGGFNEQFF.

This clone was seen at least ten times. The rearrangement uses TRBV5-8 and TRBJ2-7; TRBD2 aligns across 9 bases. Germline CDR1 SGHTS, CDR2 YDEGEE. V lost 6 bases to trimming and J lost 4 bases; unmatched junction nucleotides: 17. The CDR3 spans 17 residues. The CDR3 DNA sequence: TGTGCCAGCACCGACCCACCGGGACTAGCAACCAGGTACGAGCAGTACGTC. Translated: CASTDPPGLATRYEQYV.

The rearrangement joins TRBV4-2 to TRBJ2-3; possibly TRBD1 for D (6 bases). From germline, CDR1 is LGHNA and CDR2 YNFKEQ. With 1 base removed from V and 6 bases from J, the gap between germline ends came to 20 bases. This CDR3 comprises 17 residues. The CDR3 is CASSQVSGLVGGDTQYF. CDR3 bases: TGTGCCAGCAGCCAAGTTAGTGGTCTTGTAGGGGGTGATACGCAGTATTTT.

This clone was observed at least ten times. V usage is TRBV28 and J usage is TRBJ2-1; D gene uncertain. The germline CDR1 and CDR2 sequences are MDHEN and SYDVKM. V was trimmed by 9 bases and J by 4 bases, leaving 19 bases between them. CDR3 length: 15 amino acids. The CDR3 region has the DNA TGTGCCAGTTGGGCCCCGTGGTCGATATACAATGAGCAGTTCTTC. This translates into CASWAPWSIYNEQFF.

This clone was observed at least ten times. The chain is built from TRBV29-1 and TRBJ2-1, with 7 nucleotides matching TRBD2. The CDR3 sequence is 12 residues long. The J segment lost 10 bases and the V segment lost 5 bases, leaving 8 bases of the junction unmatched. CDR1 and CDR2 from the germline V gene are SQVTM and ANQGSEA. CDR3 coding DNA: TGCAGCGTTTCACCGCCTAGCGGAGAGCAGTTCTTC. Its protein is CSVSPPSGEQFF.

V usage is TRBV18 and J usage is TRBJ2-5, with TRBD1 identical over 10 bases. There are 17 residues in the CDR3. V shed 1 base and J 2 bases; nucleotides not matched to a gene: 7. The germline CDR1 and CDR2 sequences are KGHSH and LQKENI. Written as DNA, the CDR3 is TGTGCCAGCTCACCACAAGTCGGGACAGGGGTACAAGAGACCCAGTACTTC. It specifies CASSPQVGTGVQETQYF.

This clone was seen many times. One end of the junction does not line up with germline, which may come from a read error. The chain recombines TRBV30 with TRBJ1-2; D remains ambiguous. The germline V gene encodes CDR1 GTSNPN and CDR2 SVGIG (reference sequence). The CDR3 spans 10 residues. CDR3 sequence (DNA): TGTGCCTGCACCGGGAGCTCTGGGGCCTTC. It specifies CACTGSSGAF.

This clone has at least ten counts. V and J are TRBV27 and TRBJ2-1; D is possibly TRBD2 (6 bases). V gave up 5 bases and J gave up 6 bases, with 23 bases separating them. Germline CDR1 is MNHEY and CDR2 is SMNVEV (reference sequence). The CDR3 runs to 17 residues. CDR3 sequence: CASSRIGSSGLINEQFF. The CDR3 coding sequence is TGTGCCAGCAGTCGTATCGGCTCGTCGGGACTCATCAATGAGCAGTTCTTC.

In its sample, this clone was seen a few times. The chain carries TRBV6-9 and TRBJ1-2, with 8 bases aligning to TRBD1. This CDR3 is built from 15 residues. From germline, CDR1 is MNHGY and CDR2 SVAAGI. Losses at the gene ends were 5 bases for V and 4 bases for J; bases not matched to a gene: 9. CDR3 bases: TGTGCCAGCAGTCTTTTTACCGGGACAGGCTATGGCTACACCTTC. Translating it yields CASSLFTGTGYGYTF.

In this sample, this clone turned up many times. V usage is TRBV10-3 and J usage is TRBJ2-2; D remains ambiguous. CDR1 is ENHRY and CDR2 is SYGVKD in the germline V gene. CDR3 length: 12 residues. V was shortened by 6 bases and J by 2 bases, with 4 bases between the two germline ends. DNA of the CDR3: TGTGCCATCAGACAAAACACCGGGGAGCTGTTTTTT. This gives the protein CAIRQNTGELFF.

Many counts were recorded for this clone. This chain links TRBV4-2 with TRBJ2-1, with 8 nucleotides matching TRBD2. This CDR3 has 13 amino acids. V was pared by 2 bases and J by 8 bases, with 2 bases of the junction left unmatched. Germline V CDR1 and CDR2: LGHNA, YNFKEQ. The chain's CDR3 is CASSQLAGYEQFF. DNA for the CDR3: TGTGCCAGCAGCCAACTAGCGGGCTATGAGCAGTTCTTC.

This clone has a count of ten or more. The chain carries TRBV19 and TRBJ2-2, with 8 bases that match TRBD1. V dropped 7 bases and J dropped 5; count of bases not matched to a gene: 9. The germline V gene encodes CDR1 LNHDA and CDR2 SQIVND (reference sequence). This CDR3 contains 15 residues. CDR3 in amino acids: CASTPGGAGTGELFF. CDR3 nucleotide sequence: TGTGCCAGTACCCCAGGGGGCGCGGGGACCGGGGAGCTGTTTTTT. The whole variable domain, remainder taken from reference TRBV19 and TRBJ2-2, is DGGITQSPKYLFRKEGQNVTLSCEQNLNHDAMYWYRQDPGQGLRLIYYSQIVNDFQKGDIAEGYSVSREKKESFPLTVTSAQKNPTAFYLCASTPGGAGTGELFFGEGSRLTVL.

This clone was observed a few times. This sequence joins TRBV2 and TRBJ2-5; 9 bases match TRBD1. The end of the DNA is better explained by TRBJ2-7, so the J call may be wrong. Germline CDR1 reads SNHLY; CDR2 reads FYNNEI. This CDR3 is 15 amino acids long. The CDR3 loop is CASSGDRGGTYEQYF. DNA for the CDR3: TGTGCCAGCAGTGGCGACAGGGGGGGTACCTACGAGCAGTACTTC.